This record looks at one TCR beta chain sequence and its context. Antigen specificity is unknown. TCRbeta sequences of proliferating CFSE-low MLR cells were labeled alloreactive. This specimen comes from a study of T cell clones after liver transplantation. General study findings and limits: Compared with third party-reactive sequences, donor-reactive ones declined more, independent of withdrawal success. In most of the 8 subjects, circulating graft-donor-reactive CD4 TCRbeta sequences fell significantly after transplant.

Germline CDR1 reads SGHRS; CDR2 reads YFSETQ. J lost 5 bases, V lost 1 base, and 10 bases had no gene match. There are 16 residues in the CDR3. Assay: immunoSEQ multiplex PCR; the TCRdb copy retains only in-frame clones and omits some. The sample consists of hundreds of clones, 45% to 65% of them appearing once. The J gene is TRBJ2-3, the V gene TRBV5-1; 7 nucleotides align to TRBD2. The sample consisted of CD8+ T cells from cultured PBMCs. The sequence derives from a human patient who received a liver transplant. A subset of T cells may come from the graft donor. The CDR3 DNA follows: TGCGCCAGCAGCTTGTTCGCTAGCGGACCCGGAGATACGCAGTATTTT. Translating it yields CASSLFASGPGDTQYF.